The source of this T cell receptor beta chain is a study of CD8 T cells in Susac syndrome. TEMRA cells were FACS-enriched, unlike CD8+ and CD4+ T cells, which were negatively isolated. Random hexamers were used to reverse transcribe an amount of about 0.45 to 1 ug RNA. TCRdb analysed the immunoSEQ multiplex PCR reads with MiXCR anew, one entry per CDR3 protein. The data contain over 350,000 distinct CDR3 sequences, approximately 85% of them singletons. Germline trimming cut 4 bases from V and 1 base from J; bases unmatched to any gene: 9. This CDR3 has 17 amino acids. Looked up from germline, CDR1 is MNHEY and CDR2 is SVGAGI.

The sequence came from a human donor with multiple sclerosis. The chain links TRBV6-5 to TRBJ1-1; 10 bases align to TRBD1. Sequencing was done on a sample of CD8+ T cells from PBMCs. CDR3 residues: CASSSQDRGIQNTEAFF. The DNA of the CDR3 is TGTGCCAGCAGTTCGCAGGACAGGGGGATCCAGAACACTGAAGCTTTCTTT.